The TCR beta chain described here comes from a study of blood T cell repertoires in COVID-19. In assigning cohorts, the study relied on participant-reported clinical history. This clone has a single count. Germline CDR1 is LGHDT and CDR2 is YNNKEL (reference sequence). V lost 3 bases to trimming and J lost 3 bases, with 6 bases between them. The CDR3 has 12 residues. Using immunoSEQ multiplex PCR, the repertoire was profiled, and TCRdb retains in-frame clones only, with some absent. The data contain 200,000 or so clones, roughly 87% of them singletons. The chain uses TRBV3-1 (or the pseudogene TRBV3-2) and TRBJ2-7; D call uncertain. This TCR was recovered from a man aged 30 to 39 who had recovered from COVID-19. The sequenced material came from PBMCs or T cells enriched from blood (not recorded which). CDR3 loop: CASSQARYEQYF. The CDR3 DNA is TGTGCCAGCAGCCAGGCCCGCTACGAGCAGTACTTC.